This TCR beta chain emerged from a study of blood T cell repertoires in COVID-19. In the original analysis: Reference gene primer amplification in the assay estimated nucleated cell counts. The assay was immunoSEQ multiplex PCR, and TCRdb's table has in-frame clones only and misses some. Clone size and V and J calls were adopted from that table, with D and trimming inferred from the DNA. The profile shows around 300,000 clones, 90% of them singletons. CDR1 is SNHLY, CDR2 FYNNEI, per germline. The length of the CDR3 is 14 residues. Trimming removed 6 bases at V and 3 bases at J, with 15 bases between. The sample consisted of peripheral blood. The chain is built from TRBV2 and TRBJ2-7, with D uncertain. This TCR came from a woman in her 30s with COVID-19, enrolled during active disease. As DNA, the CDR3 is TGTGCCAGCAGCTTGACTGGAGTAGGCTACGAGCAGTACTTC. Protein product: CASSLTGVGYEQYF. The full variable domain, with the rest looked up from reference TRBV2 and TRBJ2-7, is EPEVTQTPSHQVTQMGQEVILRCVPISNHLYFYWYRQILGQKVEFLVSFYNNEISEKSEIFDDQFSVERPDGSNFTLKIRSTKLEDSAMYFCASSLTGVGYEQYFGPGTRLTVT.